This is a list of T cell receptor beta chains from one sample in a study of blood T cell repertoires in COVID-19. Some clones are missing from TCRdb's copy, which holds only in-frame ones; the method was immunoSEQ multiplex PCR. The sample consists of 120,000 to 150,000 clones, about nine tenths of them appearing once. Source material: peripheral blood. The origin of the receptors is a human donor in a cohort sampled during active COVID-19. Each CDR3 is given with its conserved first and last residue. A D gene is named only where the DNA matches it firmly. Only some rows state a clone size, as once, few, many or a class for expanded clones.

CDR3 DNA,CDR3 protein,D gene,CDR3 length,J gene,V gene,clone size
TGTGCCAGCAGTCGCGGACAGGGGCCCTTCAATGAGCAGTTCTTC,CASSRGQGPFNEQFF,TRBD1,15,TRBJ2-1,TRBV6-2/TRBV6-3,.
TGTGCCAGCAGCCGACAGATAGCGGGAGACTTGGAGACCCAGTACTTC,CASSRQIAGDLETQYF,TRBD2,16,TRBJ2-5,TRBV3-1/TRBV3-2,.
TGTGCCACCAGCAGAGAGGCCGGGACAGGGATCTACGAGCAGTACTTC,CATSREAGTGIYEQYF,TRBD1,16,TRBJ2-7,TRBV15,.
TGTGCCAGCAGCCCAGGTGACAAGGCCCCTGAAGCTTTCTTT,CASSPGDKAPEAFF,.,14,TRBJ1-1,TRBV9,.
TGTGCCACCAGCCGGTCCAGGGCCCGCACAGATACGCAGTATTTT,CATSRSRARTDTQYF,.,15,TRBJ2-3,TRBV15,few
TGCGCCAGCAGCCAAGGTCAGGTCAGCGGGGGAATCCCCGGGGAGCTGTTTTTT,CASSQGQVSGGIPGELFF,TRBD2,18,TRBJ2-2,TRBV4-3,.
TGTGCCAGCAGTTACGGACCGACAGTGGGGAACACTGAAGCTTTCTTT,CASSYGPTVGNTEAFF,.,16,TRBJ1-1,TRBV6-5,.
TGTGCCAGCAGCTTGGGGACAGGGGCTTATAATTCACCCCTCCACTTT,CASSLGTGAYNSPLHF,TRBD1,16,TRBJ1-6,TRBV5-6,.
TGCAGCGTTGTAGTGGTCGGGGTGGTGGACACAGATACGCAGTATTTT,CSVVVVGVVDTDTQYF,.,16,TRBJ2-3,TRBV29-1,once
TGTGCCAGCAGTCGCAGGGAATGGGAGACCCAGTACTTC,CASSRREWETQYF,.,13,TRBJ2-5,TRBV12-3/TRBV12-4,.
TGTGCCAGCAGCCTCCCGCGAGGGGGCAGTTTGAACACTGAAGCTTTCTTT,CASSLPRGGSLNTEAFF,TRBD1,17,TRBJ1-1,TRBV7-2,.
TGCGCCGTTGGGGGGGGCGAGGCAGATACGCAGTATTTT,CAVGGGEADTQYF,.,13,TRBJ2-3,TRBV4-1,.
TGTGCCAGCAGCACTTGGGAGACCCAGTACTTC,CASSTWETQYF,.,11,TRBJ2-5,TRBV7-9,.
TGTGCCAGCAGCCATCGAAAGTATAGCTGGAGGGAGGGCTCTCCCCCGTTCTTC,CASSHRKYSWREGSPPFF,TRBD2,18,TRBJ2-1,TRBV7-3,.
TGTGCCAGCAGCTTAGCCCTGGGACAGAAAAGCGGTCAGCCCCAGCATTTT,CASSLALGQKSGQPQHF,TRBD1,17,TRBJ1-5,TRBV7-2,few
TGTGCCACCAGCACGAAGGGGGCGCGGAGCAATCAGCCCCAGCATTTT,CATSTKGARSNQPQHF,TRBD1,16,TRBJ1-5,TRBV15,.
TGCGCCAGCAGCTTGGAACACAGCAGTAATGAAAAACTGTTTTTT,CASSLEHSSNEKLFF,.,15,TRBJ1-4,TRBV5-1,.
TGTGCCAGCAGTCTAGGGGACAGGGGAATCTACGAGCAGTACTTC,CASSLGDRGIYEQYF,TRBD1,15,TRBJ2-7,TRBV28,.
TGTGCCAGCAGTGATGTGGGGGCGCCGACTAATGAAAAACTGTTTTTT,CASSDVGAPTNEKLFF,.,16,TRBJ1-4,TRBV6-1,.
TGTGCCAGCAGCCAATCTCGGGTGGGGGGGGCCAAGGCCCAGGGCTACACCTTC,CASSQSRVGGAKAQGYTF,.,18,TRBJ1-2,TRBV3-1/TRBV3-2,.
TGTGCCAGCAGCTCGAGAGGGCCTAGCGGGAGTCCCGGGGAGCTGTTTTTT,CASSSRGPSGSPGELFF,TRBD2,17,TRBJ2-2,TRBV7-8,.
TGCGCCAGCAGCTTGGGGCGGGGGACCTCCTACGAGCAGTACTTC,CASSLGRGTSYEQYF,TRBD2,15,TRBJ2-7,TRBV5-1,.
TGTGCCAGCAGTGAAACAGAACTCTACGAGCAGTACTTC,CASSETELYEQYF,.,13,TRBJ2-7,TRBV2,.
TGCGCCAGCAGTAGGGGTCCGGACACTGAAGCTTTCTTT,CASSRGPDTEAFF,.,13,TRBJ1-1,TRBV10-2,.
TGTGCCAGCAGTTTAACAACGAACACCGGGGAGCTGTTTTTT,CASSLTTNTGELFF,.,14,TRBJ2-2,TRBV27,few
TGTGCCAGCAGTTCGAGACTAGCGGGGGCAAAAAGCTCCTACAATGAGCAGTTCTTC,CASSSRLAGAKSSYNEQFF,TRBD2,19,TRBJ2-1,TRBV28,.
TGTGCCAGCAGCGTAGCTCAGGGGAGCTACGAGCAGTACTTC,CASSVAQGSYEQYF,.,14,TRBJ2-7,TRBV9,.
TGTGCCAGCGGCGGGGGGGCCTTGAATGAGCAGTTCTTC,CASGGGALNEQFF,TRBD2,13,TRBJ2-1,TRBV28,.
TGCAGTGCTAGTTGGACAGGGATCTACAATGAGCAGTTCTTC,CSASWTGIYNEQFF,TRBD1,14,TRBJ2-1,TRBV20-1,.
TGTGCCAGCAGCGCTCGGACAGGATACTACGAGCAGTACTTC,CASSARTGYYEQYF,TRBD1,14,TRBJ2-7,TRBV7-2,.
TGTGCCAGCAGTTACAGTACAGGGGTGGGGGAAAAACTGTTTTTT,CASSYSTGVGEKLFF,TRBD1,15,TRBJ1-4,TRBV6-5,.
TGTGCCAGCAGCTTGTATCCTGGGACAAATCATCACGAGCAGTACTTC,CASSLYPGTNHHEQYF,.,16,TRBJ2-7,TRBV5-8,.
TGCAGCGTTGAACTTGGACTAGCGGGGCCGAACACCGGGGAGCTGTTTTTT,CSVELGLAGPNTGELFF,TRBD2,17,TRBJ2-2,TRBV29-1,.
TGTGCCAGCAGCCTGACAGGGGCAGAGACCCAGTACTTC,CASSLTGAETQYF,TRBD1,13,TRBJ2-5,TRBV5-4,.
TGTGCCATCAGTGAGCGGACTAGCGGGGGGCCCAGGGGCCAAGAGACCCAGTACTTC,CAISERTSGGPRGQETQYF,TRBD2,19,TRBJ2-5,TRBV10-3,.
TGTGCCAGCAGCTTGGGCCCTCTAGCGGGAGGGCCAGACTACGAGCAGTACTTC,CASSLGPLAGGPDYEQYF,TRBD2,18,TRBJ2-7,TRBV5-6,.
TGTGCCAGCAGCCAAGATCAGCCCCAGCGGGAGCCATACGAGCAGTACTTC,CASSQDQPQREPYEQYF,TRBD2,17,TRBJ2-7,TRBV4-2,.
TGTGCCAGCTCACCACAGGGACTAGCGGGAGGGAGTGAGCAGTTCTTC,CASSPQGLAGGSEQFF,TRBD2,16,TRBJ2-1,TRBV18,.
TGTGCCAGCAGCTTAGCCGTAATTCCCTACGAGCAGTACTTC,CASSLAVIPYEQYF,.,14,TRBJ2-7,TRBV7-9,.
TGTGCCAGCAGCTACTCTAGCGGGGCCTTCACAGATACGCAGTATTTT,CASSYSSGAFTDTQYF,TRBD2,16,TRBJ2-3,TRBV11-2,.
TGTGCCAGCAGTTTGGACATTAATTCACCCCTCCACTTT,CASSLDINSPLHF,.,13,TRBJ1-6,TRBV12-3/TRBV12-4,.
TGTGCCAGCAGTTCCACGGACATAAGCTCCTACAATGAGCAGTTCTTC,CASSSTDISSYNEQFF,.,16,TRBJ2-1,TRBV6-2/TRBV6-3,.
TGTGCCAGTAGTCCCGGACTAGCGGGAGTTCGGGGGCAAGAGACCCAGTACTTC,CASSPGLAGVRGQETQYF,TRBD2,18,TRBJ2-5,TRBV19,.
TGTGCCAGCATGACGACCCCGGGACAGGTCTACAATGAGCAGTTCTTC,CASMTTPGQVYNEQFF,TRBD1,16,TRBJ2-1,TRBV6-8,once
TGTGCCAGTTCGATCATAGCTAACTATGGCTACACCTTC,CASSIIANYGYTF,.,13,TRBJ1-2,TRBV19,once